This T cell receptor beta chain appears in the sequencing data of a study of Tregs in tolerant kidney transplant recipients (dated by TCRdb to about 2019). About the full investigation: The transplants used related donors along with nonmyeloablative bone marrow transplantation, and in the human trials mixed chimerism was transient. TCRbeta sequencing was used in the study to identify donor-specific regulatory T cells before combined kidney and bone marrow transplantation, and the identified cells were then tracked after transplant. Study-wide conclusions, independent of this receptor: In tolerant patients, the expansion of donor-specific Tregs was greater than global Treg expansion, suggesting that the expansion was antigen-driven rather than nonspecific. Biological reproducibility was not examined directly, but technical replication error appeared to be minimal. Because the PCR primers were changed over time for some patients, nucleotide-level comparison could not be performed across the samples from those patients. Because only a small number of patients were included, the study had limitations, and the results will need to be validated in larger populations as well as under other immunosuppression protocols. Expanding Tregs with activated donor B cells appeared to identify the most biologically relevant and donor-specific TCRbeta repertoire.

This clone was seen only once. It lacks a known antigen. The sample holds no much larger clone one base away, and base qualities are not on file. For TCRbeta CDR3 sequencing, genomic DNA was extracted from sorted cells using the QIAGEN DNeasy Blood and Tissue Kit. High-throughput TCRbeta CDR3 sequencing was carried out commercially through immunoSEQ, with PCR amplification with bias correction and internal controls included. In the source study's methods: Unique productive TCRbeta sequences were defined by CDR3 nucleotide sequence where primers matched, and otherwise by CDR3 amino acid sequence together with Vbeta and Jbeta genes. To correct sorting error, sequences shared between sorted populations at a frequency ratio of 2:1 or less were removed; the rest were assigned to the higher population. Sequences were defined as donor-reactive when expanded at least 5-fold in CFSE-low cells versus unstimulated cells and present at a frequency of at least 0.01% in CFSE-low cells. Repertoire divergence was quantified by Jensen-Shannon divergence using the top 100 TCRbeta sequences ranked by frequency. For samples with multiple sequencing runs, sorting error was corrected in each run separately before the runs were combined. Held by TCRdb, this immuneACCESS table contains in-frame sequences only and omits some clones. Under half of the omission traces to an unresolved V gene where checked; the cause of the rest is unknown. V, J and clone size are taken as reported in that table, and D and trimming were inferred from the DNA itself. The sample contains approximately 93,000 clones, approximately 93% of them found a single time. Together, the top ten hold 0.46% of the sample.

CDR1 and CDR2, per the germline V gene, are SGHVS and FNYEAQ. Compared with germline, V lacks 2 bases and J lacks 2 bases; bases without a gene match: 6. The CDR3, cysteine through phenylalanine, is 16 amino acids long. The DNA shown is the 48-base CDR3, in frame from base 1. What this sample's time point label stands for: blood sample drawn before combined kidney and bone marrow transplant. Unstimulated Tregs (CD4+CD25+CD127-), CD4+ non-Tregs (CD4+CD25-), CD4 and CD8 cells were FACS-sorted from thawed PBMCs. Patients were several combined kidney and bone marrow transplant recipients from the ITN036ST trial, and only these trial subjects had samples available. Healthy control blood was processed to PBMCs by Ficoll density gradient and cryopreserved, and patient PBMCs were collected before and after transplant.

The chain is encoded by TRBV7-6 joined to TRBJ1-5, and TRBD1 matches 7 of the central bases. Sequenced here: CD4+ T cells from blood, sampled before the transplant. This clonotype was sampled from a human donor who received a combined kidney and bone marrow transplant. The nucleotide sequence reads as follows: TGTGCCAGCAGCTTATCTACAGGGGTGGGCAATCAGCCCCAGCATTTT. Its product reads: CASSLSTGVGNQPQHF.